This T cell receptor beta chain was identified in a study of chemoradiotherapy in HPV16-positive cancers. Clones were read by immunoSEQ multiplex PCR, and TCRdb kept only the in-frame ones, dropping some. Of fewer than 6,000 clones in the sample, 77% were seen once. J gave up 5 bases and V 5 bases, and 8 bases lay outside the gene matches. Germline-derived CDR1 and CDR2 are MNHEY and SMNVEV (reference sequence). CDR3 length equals 14 residues. V gene TRBV27 combines with J gene TRBJ2-5; 7 bases line up with TRBD2. This TCR came from a human donor with HPV-associated anogenital cancer. Sequencing used tumor tissue, obtained from a patient who underwent chemoradiotherapy. Written as DNA, the CDR3 is TGTGCCAGCAGTCCCCGCCTCGGGGGGGAGACCCAGTACTTC. It specifies CASSPRLGGETQYF.